What follows describes a single TCR beta chain. This clone's antigen is unknown. Base qualities are missing; no much larger clone stands one base away. Its CDR3 holds 13 amino acids, cysteine through phenylalanine. Only the CDR3 part of the read is kept: 39 bases, read in frame from the first base. The germline V gene provides CDR1 KGHSH and CDR2 LQKENI. At the junction V is shortened by 2 bases and J by 3 bases, with 7 bases in between. TCRbeta CDR3 regions were amplified from genomic DNA using the immunoSEQ Assay, a bias-controlled multiplex PCR. The original methods were these. The number of nucleated cells in each sample was estimated from the amplification of reference gene primers within the assay. To quantify the absolute abundance of each unique TCRbeta CDR3 rearrangement, sequence reads were collapsed and filtered. For each sample, productive Simpson clonality was calculated as the square root of Simpson's diversity index over productive rearrangements. TCRdb took this table from immuneACCESS and kept in-frame rearrangements with V and J called. Such tables lack part of the clones; where checked against another copy, unresolved V genes explain under half of the gap, and the rest is unexplained. V and J calls and clone size come straight from that table; D and trimming were deduced from the DNA. This sample comprises roughly 160,000 clones, 81% of them detected only once. Roughly 5.7% of the sample belongs to the ten largest clones.

Participants in the prospective study were aged roughly 18 to 89 years, lived in 20 to 30 United States geographic areas, and enrolled through a virtual design. In the prospective study, participants were assigned to cohorts based on the clinical history participants reported in a screening survey and a study questionnaire. In the prospective study, whole blood, serum and a nasopharyngeal or oropharyngeal swab were collected from each participant by mobile phlebotomists. Prospective study participants could optionally give additional blood draws and questionnaires over an approximately two-month period. Blood samples from the prospective study were shipped frozen or at room temperature prior to DNA extraction. The data derive from a study of blood T cell repertoires in COVID-19 (dated by TCRdb to about 2020). Study-wide context: Samples from collaborators originated in the United States, Italy and Spain and spanned both the acute and convalescent phases of COVID-19. The prospective study material was composed of cDNA or gDNA derived from T cells, B-cell-depleted T cells, or PBMCs. Subjects who had been exposed to COVID-19, were actively infected with it, or had recovered from it provided the deeply sampled blood TCRbeta repertoires that made up the dataset. The repertoires were released in a freely available public database meant as a resource for research on the immune response to SARS-CoV-2. The samples were drawn from the first 160 participants of the ongoing ImmuneRACE study and from over a thousand subjects provided by 6 global collaborators. Nearly every sample came with metadata listing a de-identified subject ID, COVID-19 status, age in years and sex. HLA class I and class II types, where available, came from metadata supplied by the sample provider rather than from assay-based typing.

What the study reported, not specific to this receptor: How much clinical and demographic metadata was included differed by source and by participant, and the metadata was provided uncurated.

The chain uses TRBV18 and TRBJ1-2; the D gene is perhaps TRBD1, on 5 matching bases. The sample comprised PBMCs or T cells enriched from blood (not recorded which). This clonotype originated in a woman aged 40 to 49 with acute COVID-19. The DNA sequence reads TGTGCCAGCTCACCAGGGGCGGACTATGGCTACACCTTC. This translates into CASSPGADYGYTF.